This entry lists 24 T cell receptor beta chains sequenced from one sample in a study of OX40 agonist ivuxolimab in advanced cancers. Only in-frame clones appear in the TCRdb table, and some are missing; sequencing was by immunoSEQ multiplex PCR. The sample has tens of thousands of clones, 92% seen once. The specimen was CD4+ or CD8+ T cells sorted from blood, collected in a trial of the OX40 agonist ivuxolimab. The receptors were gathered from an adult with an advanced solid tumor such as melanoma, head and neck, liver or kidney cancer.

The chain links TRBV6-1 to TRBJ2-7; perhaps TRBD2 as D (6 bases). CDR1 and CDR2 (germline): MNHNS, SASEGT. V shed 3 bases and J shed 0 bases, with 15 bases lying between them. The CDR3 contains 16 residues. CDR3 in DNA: TGTGCCAGCAGTGACGGAATAGCGGCGTTCTCCTACGAGCAGTACTTC. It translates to CASSDGIAAFSYEQYF.

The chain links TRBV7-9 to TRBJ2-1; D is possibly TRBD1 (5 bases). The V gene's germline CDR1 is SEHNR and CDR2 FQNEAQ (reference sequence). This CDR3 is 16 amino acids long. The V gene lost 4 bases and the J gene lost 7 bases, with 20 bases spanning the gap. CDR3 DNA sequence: TGTGCCAGCAGCTCACCTGACGAGCAGGGCCATAATGAGCAGTTCTTC. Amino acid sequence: CASSSPDEQGHNEQFF.

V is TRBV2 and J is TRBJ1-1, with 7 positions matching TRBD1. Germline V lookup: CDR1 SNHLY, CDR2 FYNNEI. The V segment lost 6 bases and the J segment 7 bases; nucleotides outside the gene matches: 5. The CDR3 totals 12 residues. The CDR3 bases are TGTGCCAGCAGGGAGGGGGCCCGTGAAGCTTTCTTT. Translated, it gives CASREGAREAFF.

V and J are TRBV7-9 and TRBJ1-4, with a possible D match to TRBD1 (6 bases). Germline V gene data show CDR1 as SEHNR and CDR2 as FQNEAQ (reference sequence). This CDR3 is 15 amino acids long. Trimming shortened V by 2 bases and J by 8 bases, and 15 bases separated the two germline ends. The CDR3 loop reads CASSLITGLEEKLFF. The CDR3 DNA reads TGTGCCAGCAGCTTAATCACAGGGTTAGAAGAAAAACTGTTTTTT.

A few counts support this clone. In DNA, the CDR3 is TGTGCCAGCAGCTTCGCCCAGGGGTTGGATACGCAGTATTTT. Its translation is CASSFAQGLDTQYF. The J gene is TRBJ2-3, the V gene TRBV7-9; D possibly corresponds to TRBD1 (6 bases). Germline CDR1 reads SEHNR; CDR2 reads FQNEAQ (reference sequence). Trimming left V 3 bases short and J 6 bases short, with 13 bases between. The CDR3 runs 14 residues.

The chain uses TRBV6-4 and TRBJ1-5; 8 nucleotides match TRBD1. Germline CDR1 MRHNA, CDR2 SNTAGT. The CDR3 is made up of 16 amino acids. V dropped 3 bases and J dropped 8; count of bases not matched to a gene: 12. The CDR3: CASSEEVGQGGEPQHF. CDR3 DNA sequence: TGTGCCAGCAGTGAAGAGGTCGGACAGGGTGGCGAGCCCCAGCATTTT.

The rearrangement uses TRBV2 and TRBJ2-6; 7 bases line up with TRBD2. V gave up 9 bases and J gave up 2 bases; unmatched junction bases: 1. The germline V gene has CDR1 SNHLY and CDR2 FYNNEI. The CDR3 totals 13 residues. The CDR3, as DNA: TGTGCCAGTGGGGGGGCTGGGGCCAACGTCCTGACTTTC. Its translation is CASGGAGANVLTF.

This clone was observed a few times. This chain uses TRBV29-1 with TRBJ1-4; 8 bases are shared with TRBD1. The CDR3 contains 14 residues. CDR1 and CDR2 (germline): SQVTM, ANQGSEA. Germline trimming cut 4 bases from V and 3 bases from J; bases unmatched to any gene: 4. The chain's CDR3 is CSVVTGEANEKLFF. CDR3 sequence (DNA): TGCAGCGTTGTGACAGGGGAGGCTAATGAAAAACTGTTTTTT.

DNA for the CDR3: TGTGCCTGGTGCCCCCGGGACAACCCCATTGAGCAGTACTTC. Protein sequence: CAWCPRDNPIEQYF. The chain couples TRBV30 to TRBJ2-7, with TRBD1 as a possible D gene (6 bases). This CDR3 comprises 14 residues. Trimming cost V 5 bases and J 7 bases, with 21 bases left between them. Germline CDR1 and CDR2: GTSNPN and SVGIG (reference sequence).

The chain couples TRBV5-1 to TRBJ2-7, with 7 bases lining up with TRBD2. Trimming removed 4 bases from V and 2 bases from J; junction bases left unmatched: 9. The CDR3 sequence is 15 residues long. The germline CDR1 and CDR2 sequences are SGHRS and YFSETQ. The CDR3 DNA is TGCGCCAGCAGCCTGGGGGAGGGCGCGGCCTACGAGCAGTACTTC. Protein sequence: CASSLGEGAAYEQYF.

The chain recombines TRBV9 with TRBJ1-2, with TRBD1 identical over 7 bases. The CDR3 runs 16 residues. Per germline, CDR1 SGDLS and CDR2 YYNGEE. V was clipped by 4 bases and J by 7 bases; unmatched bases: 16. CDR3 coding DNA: TGTGCCAGCAGCTCCCCTAAAGACAGGGTGGAGGGTGGCTACACCTTC. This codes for CASSSPKDRVEGGYTF.

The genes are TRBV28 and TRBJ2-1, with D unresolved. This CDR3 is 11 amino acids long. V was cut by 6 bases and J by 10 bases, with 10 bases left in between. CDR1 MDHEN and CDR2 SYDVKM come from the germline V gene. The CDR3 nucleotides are TGTGCCAGCAGCCCCTCGAGGGAGCAGTTCTTC. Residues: CASSPSREQFF.

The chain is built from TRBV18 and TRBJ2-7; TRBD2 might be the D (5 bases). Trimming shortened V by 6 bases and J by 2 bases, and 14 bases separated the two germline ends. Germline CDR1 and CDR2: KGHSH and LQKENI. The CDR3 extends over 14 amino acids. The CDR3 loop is CASSAGGGTYEQYF. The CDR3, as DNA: TGTGCCAGCTCTGCTGGCGGAGGAACCTACGAGCAGTACTTC.

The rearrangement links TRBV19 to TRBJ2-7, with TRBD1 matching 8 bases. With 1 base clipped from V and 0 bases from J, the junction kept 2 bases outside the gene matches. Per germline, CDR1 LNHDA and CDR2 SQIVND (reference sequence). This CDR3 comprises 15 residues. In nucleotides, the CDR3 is TGTGCCAGTAGTATAGGGACAGGGCGCTCCTACGAGCAGTACTTC. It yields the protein CASSIGTGRSYEQYF.

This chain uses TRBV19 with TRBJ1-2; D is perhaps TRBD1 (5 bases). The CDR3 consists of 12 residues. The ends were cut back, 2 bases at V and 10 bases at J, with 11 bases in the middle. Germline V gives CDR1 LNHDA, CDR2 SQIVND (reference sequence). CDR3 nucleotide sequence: TGTGCCAGTAGTATATGGGGCGCGGACTACACCTTC. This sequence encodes CASSIWGADYTF. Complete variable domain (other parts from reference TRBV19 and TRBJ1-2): DGGITQSPKYLFRKEGQNVTLSCEQNLNHDAMYWYRQDPGQGLRLIYYSQIVNDFQKGDIAEGYSVSREKKESFPLTVTSAQKNPTAFYLCASSIWGADYTFGSGTRLTVV.

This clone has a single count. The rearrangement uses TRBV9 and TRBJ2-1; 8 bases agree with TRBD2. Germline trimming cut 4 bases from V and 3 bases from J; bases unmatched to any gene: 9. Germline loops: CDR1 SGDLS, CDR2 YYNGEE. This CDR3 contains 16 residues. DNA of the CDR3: TGTGCCAGCAGCCCTCCCCTAGCGGGCATCTACAATGAGCAGTTCTTC. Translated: CASSPPLAGIYNEQFF.

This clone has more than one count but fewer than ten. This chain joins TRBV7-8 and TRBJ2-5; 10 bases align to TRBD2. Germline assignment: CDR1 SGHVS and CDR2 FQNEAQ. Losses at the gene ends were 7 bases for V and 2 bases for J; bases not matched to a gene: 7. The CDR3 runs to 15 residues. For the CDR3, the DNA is TGTGCCAGCACCCCGGGGACTAGCGAACAAGAGACCCAGTACTTC. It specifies CASTPGTSEQETQYF.

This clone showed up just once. In DNA, the CDR3 is TGCAGCGTTGATCTGCCAGATACGCAGTATTTT. As protein: CSVDLPDTQYF. The chain uses TRBV29-1 and TRBJ2-3, with unresolved D. The CDR3 extends over 11 amino acids. Germline CDR1 reads SQVTM; CDR2 reads ANQGSEA. Between the trimmed V and J ends, which lost 3 bases and 4 bases, there was a span of 5 bases.

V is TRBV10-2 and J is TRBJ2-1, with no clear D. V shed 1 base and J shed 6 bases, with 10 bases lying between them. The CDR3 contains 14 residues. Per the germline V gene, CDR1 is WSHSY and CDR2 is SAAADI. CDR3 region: CASSEFRAGNEQFF. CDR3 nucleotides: TGCGCCAGCAGTGAGTTTAGGGCAGGCAATGAGCAGTTCTTC.

CDR3 nucleotide sequence: TGTGCCAGCAGCCCCGGACAGTCCTCTCTCTACGAGCAGTACTTC. Protein product: CASSPGQSSLYEQYF. J is TRBJ2-7 and V is TRBV11-2, with a tentative D call TRBD1 (6 bases). This CDR3 has 15 residues. The V end lost 5 bases, the J end lost 3 bases, and 17 bases lay between the germline ends. Germline V gene lookup returns CDR1 SGHAT and CDR2 FQNNGV. The entire variable domain, with the rest obtained from reference TRBV11-2 and TRBJ2-7, is as follows: EAGVAQSPRYKIIEKRQSVAFWCNPISGHATLYWYQQILGQGPKLLIQFQNNGVVDDSQLPKDRFSAERLKGVDSTLKIQPAKLEDSAVYLCASSPGQSSLYEQYFGPGTRLTVT.

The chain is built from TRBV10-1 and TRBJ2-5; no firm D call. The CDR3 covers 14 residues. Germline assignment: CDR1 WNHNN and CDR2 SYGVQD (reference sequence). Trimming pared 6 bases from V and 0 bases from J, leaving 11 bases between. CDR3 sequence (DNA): TGCGCCAGCAGCCCCGATCGGTACCAAGAGACCCAGTACTTC. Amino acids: CASSPDRYQETQYF.

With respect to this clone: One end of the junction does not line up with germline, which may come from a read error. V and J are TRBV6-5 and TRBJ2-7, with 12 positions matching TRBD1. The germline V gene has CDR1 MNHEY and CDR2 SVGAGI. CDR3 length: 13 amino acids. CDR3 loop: CASRPGTGGLFRF. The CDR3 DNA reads TGTGCCAGCAGGCCCGGGACAGGGGGCCTATTTCGTTTC.

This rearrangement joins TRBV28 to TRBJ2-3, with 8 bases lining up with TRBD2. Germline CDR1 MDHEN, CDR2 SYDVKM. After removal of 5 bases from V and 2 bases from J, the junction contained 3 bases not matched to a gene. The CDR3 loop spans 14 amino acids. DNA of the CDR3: TGTGCCAGCAGTCATAGCGGGATCACAGATACGCAGTATTTT. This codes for CASSHSGITDTQYF.

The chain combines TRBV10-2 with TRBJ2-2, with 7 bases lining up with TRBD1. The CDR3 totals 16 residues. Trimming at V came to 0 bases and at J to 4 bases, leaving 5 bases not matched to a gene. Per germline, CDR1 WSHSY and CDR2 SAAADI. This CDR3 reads CASSESRTGGTGELFF. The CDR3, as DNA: TGCGCCAGCAGTGAGTCCAGGACAGGTGGCACCGGGGAGCTGTTTTTT.